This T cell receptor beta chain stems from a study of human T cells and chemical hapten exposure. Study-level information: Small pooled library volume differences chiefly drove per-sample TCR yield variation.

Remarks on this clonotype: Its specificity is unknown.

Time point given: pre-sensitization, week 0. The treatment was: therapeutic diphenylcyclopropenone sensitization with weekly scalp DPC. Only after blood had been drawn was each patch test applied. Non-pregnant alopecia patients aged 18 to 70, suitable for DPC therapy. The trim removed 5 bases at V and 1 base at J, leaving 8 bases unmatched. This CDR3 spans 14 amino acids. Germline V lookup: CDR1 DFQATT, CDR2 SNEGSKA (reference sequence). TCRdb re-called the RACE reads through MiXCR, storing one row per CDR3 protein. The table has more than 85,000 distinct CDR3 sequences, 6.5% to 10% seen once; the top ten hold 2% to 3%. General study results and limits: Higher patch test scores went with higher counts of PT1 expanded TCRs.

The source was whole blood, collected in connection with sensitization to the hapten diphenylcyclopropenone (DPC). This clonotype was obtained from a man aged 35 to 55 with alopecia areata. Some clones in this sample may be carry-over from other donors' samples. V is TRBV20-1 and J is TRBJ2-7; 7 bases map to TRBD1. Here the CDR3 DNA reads TGCAGTGCTCCGGACCTGACAGGGTCCTACGAGCAGTACTTC. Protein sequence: CSAPDLTGSYEQYF.